Included here is one T cell receptor beta chain sequence, with context. Authors' methods: Using reference gene primer amplification, nucleated cell counts were estimated. Profiling relied on immunoSEQ multiplex PCR, and the TCRdb table lists in-frame clones only, not all of them. V, J and clone size derive from that table, while D and trimming were established from the DNA sequence. This table holds tens of thousands of clones, 85% to 95% found once. V lost 2 bases and J lost 7, with 12 bases in between. Looked up from germline, CDR1 is SGHTA and CDR2 is FQGNSA. This CDR3 is built from 15 residues. The data are from a study of blood T cell repertoires in COVID-19. Whole-study context: The United States, Italy and Spain supplied acute and convalescent COVID-19 samples.

This clonotype was sampled from an elderly woman with acute or convalescent COVID-19. The genes are TRBV7-2 and TRBJ1-6, with D tentatively TRBD1 (5 bases). Sample: peripheral blood. CDR3 sequence (DNA): TGTGCCAGCAGCTTAAAGGGCCAGGGAAATTCACCCCTCCACTTT. It is translated as CASSLKGQGNSPLHF.